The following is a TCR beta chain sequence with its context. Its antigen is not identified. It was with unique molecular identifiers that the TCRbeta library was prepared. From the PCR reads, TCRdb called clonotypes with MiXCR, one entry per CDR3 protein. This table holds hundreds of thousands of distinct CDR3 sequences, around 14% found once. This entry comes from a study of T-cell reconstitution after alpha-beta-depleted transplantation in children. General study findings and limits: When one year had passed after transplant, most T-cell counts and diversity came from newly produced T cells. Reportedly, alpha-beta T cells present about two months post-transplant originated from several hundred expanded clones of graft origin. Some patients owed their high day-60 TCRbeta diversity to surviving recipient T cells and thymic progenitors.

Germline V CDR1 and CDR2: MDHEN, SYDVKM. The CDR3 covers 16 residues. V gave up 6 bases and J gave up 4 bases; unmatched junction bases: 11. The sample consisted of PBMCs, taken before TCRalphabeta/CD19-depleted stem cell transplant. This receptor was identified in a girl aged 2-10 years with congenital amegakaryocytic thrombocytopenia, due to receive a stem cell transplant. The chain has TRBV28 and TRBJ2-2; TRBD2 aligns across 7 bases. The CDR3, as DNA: TGTGCCAGCAGCCCTCCCAGCGGGATGCTCACCGGGGAGCTGTTTTTT. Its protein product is CASSPPSGMLTGELFF.